This paragraph reports one TCR beta chain. This sample was taken from a study of blood T cell repertoires in COVID-19. This table comes from immunoSEQ multiplex PCR, and its TCRdb copy is limited to in-frame clones, with some not included. The data hold about 210,000 clones, with under 90% observed a single time. The CDR3 is 14 residues long. Trimming stripped 5 bases from V and 2 bases from J, with 16 bases between. Germline V gene data show CDR1 as SQVTM and CDR2 as ANQGSEA. The sequence came from a woman aged 45 to 65 with acute COVID-19. Sequencing was carried out using PBMCs or T cells enriched from blood (not recorded which). This sequence joins TRBV29-1 and TRBJ2-7; tentatively, D is TRBD1 (5 bases). The CDR3 here is CSVSPGSRAYEQYF. The DNA of the CDR3 is TGCAGCGTTTCTCCAGGGTCCCGGGCCTACGAGCAGTACTTC.